The clone carrying this T cell receptor beta chain has just a few counts. As yet, its antigen is unknown. The germline CDR1 and CDR2 sequences are KGHDR and SFDVKD. The CDR3 sequence is 16 residues long. V was pared by 4 bases and J by 5 bases, with 11 bases of the junction left unmatched. This sample was taken from a study of T cells after yellow fever vaccination. Study-level points and caveats: Weaker in magnitude, the secondary response showed a faster peak on day 5 versus 15. Most clones from primary vaccination were detected again post-booster (roughly 95% CD4, roughly 90% CD8).

As TCR cDNA was made by 5'RACE template switching, a universal primer site and UMIs were added. TCRdb re-derived calls from the 5' RACE reads in MiXCR, one entry per CDR3 protein. The sample lists some 320,000 distinct CDR3 sequences; 3.5% to 5% were seen once. This chain links TRBV24-1 with TRBJ2-3, with 7 bases fitting TRBD1. The sequence was collected from a man aged 18 to 35 who received the YFV17D yellow fever vaccine. Sample: PBMCs, taken 15 days after the yellow fever booster vaccination. CDR3 sequence reads: CATSDPTRGHGDTQYF. As DNA, the CDR3 is TGTGCCACCAGTGACCCCACGAGGGGGCACGGAGATACGCAGTATTTT.